This T cell receptor (beta chain) originates from a study of blood T cell repertoires in COVID-19. On the study more broadly: Nucleic acid was either cDNA or gDNA, and it came from T cells, B-cell-depleted T cells, or PBMCs.

All enrollees were about 18 to 95 years old and from under 25 US areas. Participants had their cohort set by participant-reported clinical history. CDR1 is MNHEY and CDR2 is SMNVEV in the germline V gene (reference sequence). Trimming shortened V by 3 bases and J by 2 bases, and 5 bases separated the two germline ends. The CDR3 has 13 amino acids. Profiled with immunoSEQ multiplex PCR; TCRdb holds only in-frame clones, not every one. Of approximately 210,000 clones detected, around 86% appear once; the ten largest clones hold 7% to 8.5%. Material for sequencing was PBMCs or T cells enriched from blood (not recorded which). The chain has TRBV27 and TRBJ1-5, with a weak D call TRBD1 (5 bases). The receptor's source is a man aged 30 to 45 in a cohort exposed to, infected with or recovered from COVID-19 (not recorded which). This CDR3 reads CASSFRGNQPQHF. CDR3 bases: TGTGCCAGCAGTTTCAGGGGCAATCAGCCCCAGCATTTT.